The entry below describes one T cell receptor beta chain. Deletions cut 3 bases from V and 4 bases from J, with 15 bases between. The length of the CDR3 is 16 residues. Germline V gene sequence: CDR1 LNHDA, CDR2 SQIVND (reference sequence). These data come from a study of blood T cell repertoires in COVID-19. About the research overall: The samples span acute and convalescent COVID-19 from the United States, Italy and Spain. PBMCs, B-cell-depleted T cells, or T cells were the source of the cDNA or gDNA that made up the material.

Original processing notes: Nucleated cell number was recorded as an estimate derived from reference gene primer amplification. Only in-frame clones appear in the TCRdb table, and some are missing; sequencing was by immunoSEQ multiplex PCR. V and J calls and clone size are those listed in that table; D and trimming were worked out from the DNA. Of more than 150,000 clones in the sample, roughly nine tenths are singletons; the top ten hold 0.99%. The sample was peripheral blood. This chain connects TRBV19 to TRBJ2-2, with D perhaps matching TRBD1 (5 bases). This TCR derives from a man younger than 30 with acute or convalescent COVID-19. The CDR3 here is CASSIMQGRGTGELFF. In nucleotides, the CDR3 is TGTGCCAGTAGTATCATGCAGGGTAGGGGCACCGGGGAGCTGTTTTTT.